Shown below are 26 T cell receptor beta chains from a single sample sequenced in a study of blood T cell repertoires in COVID-19. This table comes from immunoSEQ multiplex PCR, and its TCRdb copy is limited to in-frame clones, with some not included. Among roughly 330,000 clones listed, over 80% were seen once. What was sequenced was peripheral blood. The receptors derive from a man aged 25-45 years with COVID-19, enrolled during active disease.

Only one count was recorded for this clone. The rearrangement uses TRBV28 and TRBJ2-1, with 13 positions matching TRBD2. The CDR3 loop spans 13 amino acids. CDR1 MDHEN and CDR2 SYDVKM come from the germline V gene. V trimming: 6 bases; J trimming: 12 bases; junction bases outside the gene matches: 5. CDR3 nucleotide sequence: TGTGCCAGCAGGATGGGACTAGCGGGGACGCAGTTCTTC. It translates to CASRMGLAGTQFF. The variable domain in full, completed from reference TRBV28 and TRBJ2-1, reads DVKVTQSSRYLVKRTGEKVFLECVQDMDHENMFWYRQDPGLGLRLIYFSYDVKMKEKGDIPEGYSVSREKKERFSLILESASTNQTSMYLCASRMGLAGTQFFGPGTRLTVL.

The CDR3 sequence is CASSQAPTDTQYF. The CDR3 nucleotides are TGTGCCAGCAGCCAAGCCCCCACAGATACGCAGTATTTT. The chain recombines TRBV13 with TRBJ2-3; D gene uncertain. Trimming cost V 5 bases and J 2 bases, with 8 bases left between them. The CDR3 totals 13 residues. CDR1 is PRHDT and CDR2 is FYEKMQ in the germline V gene (reference sequence). The complete variable domain, with remaining parts taken from reference TRBV13 and TRBJ2-3, reads AAGVIQSPRHLIKEKRETATLKCYPIPRHDTVYWYQQGPGQDPQFLISFYEKMQSDKGSIPDRFSAQQFSDYHSELNMSSLELGDSALYFCASSQAPTDTQYFGPGTRLTVL.

This clone was observed a single time. V usage is TRBV6-2 or TRBV6-3 and J usage is TRBJ1-2; the D is unclear. Trimming pared 4 bases from V and 12 bases from J, leaving 18 bases between. This CDR3 region has 13 residues. Germline lookup yields CDR1 MNHEY and CDR2 SVGEGT. The CDR3 nucleotides read TGTGCCAGCAGTTCCTCCGAGAGCGGGGATAACACCTTC. Protein: CASSSSESGDNTF.

The V gene is TRBV30, the J gene TRBJ2-7; 7 nucleotides line up with TRBD2. In germline, CDR1 is GTSNPN, CDR2 SVGIG (reference sequence). The CDR3 runs to 15 residues. V shed 2 bases, J shed 3 bases, and the junction held 10 bases outside the gene matches. CDR3 residues: CAWSSGGLGNYEQYF. The CDR3 nucleotides read TGTGCCTGGAGTTCCGGGGGGTTAGGGAACTACGAGCAGTACTTC.

V usage is TRBV18 and J usage is TRBJ2-7; 11 positions agree with TRBD2. In germline, CDR1 is KGHSH, CDR2 LQKENI. This CDR3 contains 18 residues. V trimming: 4 bases; J trimming: 1 base; junction bases outside the gene matches: 12. The CDR3 loop reads CASSLGLPGTSGSYEQYF. CDR3 DNA: TGTGCCAGCTCACTAGGACTCCCCGGGACTAGCGGTTCCTACGAGCAGTACTTC.

The genes are TRBV28 and TRBJ1-4; D might be TRBD1 (5 bases). Germline CDR1 and CDR2: MDHEN and SYDVKM. The CDR3 consists of 15 residues. Trimming removed 10 bases at V and 4 bases at J, with 19 bases between. The DNA for the CDR3 is TGTGCCATCGGTAGCGGCAGGGCACATAATGAAAAACTGTTTTTT. Its protein product is CAIGSGRAHNEKLFF.

The chain couples TRBV2 to TRBJ1-2; D possibly corresponds to TRBD1 (5 bases). The CDR3 totals 15 residues. Germline CDR1 SNHLY, CDR2 FYNNEI. V gave up 2 bases and J gave up 2 bases, with 12 bases separating them. CDR3 sequence: CASSERRQTNYGYTF. CDR3 coding DNA: TGTGCCAGCAGTGAAAGGAGACAGACCAACTATGGCTACACCTTC.

This chain joins TRBV18 and TRBJ1-1; TRBD1 might be the D (5 bases). Germline loops: CDR1 KGHSH, CDR2 LQKENI. CDR3 length equals 13 residues. Trimming shortened V by 3 bases and J by 7 bases, and 12 bases separated the two germline ends. The CDR3 here is CASSPQGIGEAFF. CDR3 DNA sequence: TGTGCCAGCTCACCTCAGGGAATAGGTGAAGCTTTCTTT.

This clone was detected once. The chain combines TRBV7-9 with TRBJ2-3; D uncertain. Germline-derived CDR1 and CDR2 are SEHNR and FQNEAQ (reference sequence). Trimming shortened V by 3 bases and J by 1 base, and 11 bases separated the two germline ends. The CDR3 loop spans 15 amino acids. The CDR3 sequence is CASSFQATRTDTQYF. The CDR3 coding sequence is TGTGCCAGCAGCTTCCAGGCCACGCGCACAGATACGCAGTATTTT.

J is TRBJ1-1 and V is TRBV13, with 9 bases lining up with TRBD1. Trimming at V came to 5 bases and at J to 5 bases, leaving 9 bases not matched to a gene. Germline CDR1 reads PRHDT; CDR2 reads FYEKMQ (reference sequence). The CDR3 extends over 15 amino acids. The CDR3 reads CASSRWHRGQTEAFF. The CDR3 DNA sequence: TGTGCCAGCAGCCGCTGGCACAGGGGGCAGACTGAAGCTTTCTTT.

This clone has only one observation. The chain has TRBV4-3 and TRBJ2-7, with a weak D call TRBD1 (5 bases). Germline CDR1 is LGHNA and CDR2 is YSLEER. CDR3 length: 16 residues. Deletions cut 0 bases from V and 5 bases from J, with 17 bases between. The CDR3 DNA is TGCGCCAGCAGCCAAGATTTTCAGGGTTGGCCGAACGAGCAGTACTTC. Translated, it gives CASSQDFQGWPNEQYF.

The chain combines TRBV24-1 with TRBJ2-3; D gene ambiguous. In germline, CDR1 is KGHDR, CDR2 SFDVKD. The V end lost 6 bases, the J end lost 6 bases, and 6 bases lay between the germline ends. The CDR3 contains 11 residues. CDR3 in DNA: TGTGCCACCAGTACCGGGGATACGCAGTATTTT. Residues: CATSTGDTQYF.

The count of this clone is one. The chain is built from TRBV5-1 and TRBJ2-7; 9 nucleotides agree with TRBD1. V dropped 0 bases and J dropped 3; count of bases not matched to a gene: 4. The germline gives CDR1 SGHRS, CDR2 YFSETQ. CDR3 length equals 15 residues. This CDR3 is CASSLVSGQGYEQYF. The CDR3 DNA sequence: TGCGCCAGCAGCTTGGTATCGGGACAGGGCTACGAGCAGTACTTC.

This rearrangement joins TRBV9 to TRBJ2-7, with a tentative D call TRBD2 (5 bases). Germline values: CDR1 SGDLS, CDR2 YYNGEE. CDR3 size: 14 residues. V lost 0 bases and J lost 3, with 10 bases in between. CDR3 sequence (DNA): TGTGCCAGCAGCGTAGGACGGGGAAACTACGAGCAGTACTTC. Its translation is CASSVGRGNYEQYF.

This clone was detected ten times or more. The V call is TRBV6-5, the J call TRBJ2-2; D perhaps matches TRBD2 (6 bases). This CDR3 is 15 amino acids long. Germline V gene data show CDR1 as MNHEY and CDR2 as SVGAGI. V was pared by 5 bases and J by 2 bases, with 12 bases between. CDR3 sequence reads: CASSPGLVNTGELFF. In nucleotides, the CDR3 is TGTGCCAGCAGTCCGGGACTGGTAAACACCGGGGAGCTGTTTTTT.

The chain couples TRBV7-6 to TRBJ2-5, with TRBD1 identical over 7 bases. CDR3 length: 15 residues. The V gene's germline CDR1 is SGHVS and CDR2 FNYEAQ. Trimming cost V 1 base and J 7 bases; bases outside gene matches: 9. The CDR3 sequence: CASSLGPRQGGTQYF. CDR3 in DNA: TGTGCCAGCAGCTTAGGGCCCCGACAGGGTGGGACCCAGTACTTC. Together with reference TRBV7-6 and TRBJ2-5, the CDR3 gives the full variable domain: GAGVSQSPRYKVTKRGQDVALRCDPISGHVSLYWYRQALGQGPEFLTYFNYEAQQDKSGLPNDRFSAERPEGSISTLTIQRTEQRDSAMYRCASSLGPRQGGTQYFGPGTRLLVL.

The chain has TRBV7-2 and TRBJ1-5; 7 bases fit TRBD1. The CDR3 runs 15 residues. V dropped 5 bases and J dropped 2; count of bases not matched to a gene: 6. Germline assignment: CDR1 SGHTA and CDR2 FQGNSA. The CDR3 region has the DNA TGTGCCAGCAGCGTACGACAGGGTGGCAATCAGCCCCAGCATTTT. Translation gives CASSVRQGGNQPQHF.

The chain combines TRBV24-1 with TRBJ2-1, with a weak D call TRBD1 (6 bases). The V and J ends lost 1 base and 9 bases respectively, with 12 bases between them. This CDR3 contains 14 residues. Per the germline V gene, CDR1 is KGHDR and CDR2 is SFDVKD. CDR3 protein: CATSDFQGLGEQFF. The CDR3 coding sequence is TGTGCCACCAGTGATTTTCAGGGGCTCGGTGAGCAGTTCTTC.

J is TRBJ2-4 and V is TRBV7-8; TRBD1 matches 9 bases. CDR3 length: 15 residues. Trimming cost V 5 bases and J 8 bases; bases outside gene matches: 10. Germline assignment: CDR1 SGHVS and CDR2 FQNEAQ. The CDR3 nucleotides read TGTGCCAGCAGCCCCCCAACGGGACAGGGATACATTCAGTACTTC. As protein: CASSPPTGQGYIQYF.

The chain couples TRBV4-3 to TRBJ2-7, with D tentatively TRBD1 (5 bases). The CDR3 is 14 amino acids. The germline gives CDR1 LGHNA, CDR2 YSLEER. V lost 2 bases and J lost 1, with 9 bases in between. In DNA form, the CDR3 reads TGCGCCAGCAGCCAAACCCGACAGTCCTACGAGCAGTACTTC. Translation: CASSQTRQSYEQYF.

The chain links TRBV5-4 to TRBJ1-4; a weak D match, TRBD1 (6 bases). V was trimmed by 4 bases and J by 6 bases, leaving 19 bases between them. The germline gives CDR1 SGHNT, CDR2 YYREEE (reference sequence). The CDR3 extends over 16 amino acids. In nucleotides, the CDR3 is TGTGCCAGCAGCCCGAAGACCGACAGGACGGATGAAAAACTGTTTTTT. Its translation: CASSPKTDRTDEKLFF.

V is TRBV9 and J is TRBJ2-1; 8 positions agree with TRBD1. CDR1 SGDLS and CDR2 YYNGEE come from the germline V gene. V lost 1 base, J lost 6 bases, and 3 bases stayed unmatched. The CDR3 runs 14 residues. CDR3 sequence: CASSVQGAGNEQFF. As DNA, the CDR3 is TGTGCCAGCAGCGTACAGGGGGCGGGCAATGAGCAGTTCTTC. Full variable domain (rest looked up from reference TRBV9 and TRBJ2-1): DSGVTQTPKHLITATGQRVTLRCSPRSGDLSVYWYQQSLDQGLQFLIQYYNGEERAKGNILERFSAQQFPDLHSELNLSSLELGDSALYFCASSVQGAGNEQFFGPGTRLTVL.

Here the CDR3 DNA reads TGTGCCAGCAGCCAATCTAACGAGCAGTACTTC. Translation gives CASSQSNEQYF. The chain recombines TRBV16 with TRBJ2-7, with no clear D. Germline lookup yields CDR1 KGHSY and CDR2 FQNENV. This CDR3 region has 11 residues. Trimming shortened V by 0 bases and J by 5 bases, and 2 bases separated the two germline ends.

The chain links TRBV5-6 to TRBJ2-4; perhaps TRBD1 as D (5 bases). Per germline, CDR1 SGHDT and CDR2 YYEEEE. V dropped 5 bases and J dropped 8 bases, with 11 bases sitting between them. The CDR3 runs 12 residues. CDR3 region: CASRGLGDIQYF. CDR3 DNA sequence: TGTGCCAGCAGGGGTCTAGGGGACATTCAGTACTTC.

J is TRBJ1-3 and V is TRBV5-1; 9 bases are a match to TRBD1. The length of the CDR3 is 18 residues. CDR1 SGHRS and CDR2 YFSETQ come from the germline V gene. V shed 1 base, J shed 2 bases, and the junction held 10 bases outside the gene matches. The DNA of the CDR3 is TGCGCCAGCAGCTTGAGGCCGCCCGGGACAGGGACTGGAAACACCATATATTTT. Residues: CASSLRPPGTGTGNTIYF.

This clone was counted a single time. The chain is built from TRBV28 and TRBJ1-2; possibly TRBD1 for D (5 bases). There are 14 residues in the CDR3. Germline CDR1 MDHEN, CDR2 SYDVKM. V dropped 1 base and J dropped 5 bases, with 11 bases sitting between them. CDR3 amino acids: CASSLLVGTYGYTF. CDR3 in DNA: TGTGCCAGCAGTTTATTGGTTGGGACTTATGGCTACACCTTC.